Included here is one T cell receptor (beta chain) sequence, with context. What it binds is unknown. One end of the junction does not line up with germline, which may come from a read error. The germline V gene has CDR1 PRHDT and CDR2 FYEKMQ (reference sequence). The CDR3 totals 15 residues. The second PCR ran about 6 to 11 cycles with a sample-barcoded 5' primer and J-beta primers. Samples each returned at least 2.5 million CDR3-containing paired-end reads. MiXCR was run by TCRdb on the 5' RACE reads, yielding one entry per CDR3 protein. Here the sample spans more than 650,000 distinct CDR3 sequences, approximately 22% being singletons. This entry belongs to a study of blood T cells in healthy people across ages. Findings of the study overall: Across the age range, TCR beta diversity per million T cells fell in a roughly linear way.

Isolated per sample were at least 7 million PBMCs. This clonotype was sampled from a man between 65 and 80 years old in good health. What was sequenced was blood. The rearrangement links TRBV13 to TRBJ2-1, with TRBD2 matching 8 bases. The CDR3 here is CASSMGLGILNEQFF. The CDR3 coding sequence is TGTGCCAGCAGCATGGGACTAGGGATTCTCAATGAACAGTTCTTC.